This TCR beta chain is from a study of blood T cell repertoires in COVID-19. Generated by immunoSEQ multiplex PCR, the TCRdb table keeps only in-frame clones and is missing some. The repertoire consists of about 480,000 clones, with more than 85% occurring once and the leading ten covering under 9.5%. V was cut by 5 bases and J by 2 bases, with 10 bases left in between. This CDR3 comprises 15 residues. Germline-derived CDR1 and CDR2 are SEHNR and FQNEAQ (reference sequence). This clone is a singleton in its sample. This chain uses TRBV7-9 with TRBJ2-6; D perhaps matches TRBD2 (6 bases). The sample comprised PBMCs or T cells enriched from blood (not recorded which). This clonotype originated in a woman between 55 and 75 years old who had recovered from COVID-19. For the CDR3, the DNA is TGTGCCAGCAGCCGACCGGGGGCTGGGGCCAACGTCCTGACTTTC. Its protein is CASSRPGAGANVLTF. The variable domain in full, with the rest retrieved from reference TRBV7-9 and TRBJ2-6, is DTGVSQNPRHKITKRGQNVTFRCDPISEHNRLYWYRQTLGQGPEFLTYFQNEAQLEKSRLLSDRFSAERPKGSFSTLEIQRTEQGDSAMYLCASSRPGAGANVLTFGAGSRLTVL.